A selection of T cell receptor beta chains follows, all from one sample in a study of T cell responses to AZD1222 COVID-19 vaccine. This table comes from immunoSEQ multiplex PCR, and its TCRdb copy is limited to in-frame clones, with some not included. This sample carries 95,000 to 150,000 clones, roughly nine tenths of them seen once, and the ten largest clones take approximately 1.5%. The sample consisted of peripheral blood, taken on day 0 of AZD1222 vaccination. Receptors originate from an adult in good health. CDR3s include the opening cysteine and the closing phenylalanine or tryptophan. Each record gives: V gene, J gene, CDR3 protein.

v_gene: TRBV5-1; j_gene: TRBJ1-1; CDR3aa: CASSLAVGSLAEAFF
v_gene: TRBV7-2; j_gene: TRBJ2-2; CDR3aa: CASSLDRGRTGELFF
v_gene: TRBV27; j_gene: TRBJ1-1; CDR3aa: CASSKPKAFF
v_gene: TRBV30; j_gene: TRBJ1-4; CDR3aa: CAWGFGNEKLFF
v_gene: TRBV30; j_gene: TRBJ1-2; CDR3aa: CAWSTQGRYGYTF
v_gene: TRBV2; j_gene: TRBJ1-2; CDR3aa: CASSYRTGVNGYTF
v_gene: TRBV7-3; j_gene: TRBJ1-1; CDR3aa: CASSRQEGTEAFF
v_gene: TRBV7-3; j_gene: TRBJ1-2; CDR3aa: CASSYGTGVPYGYTF
v_gene: TRBV12-3/TRBV12-4; j_gene: TRBJ1-2; CDR3aa: CASSFGGNGGYTF
v_gene: TRBV5-1; j_gene: TRBJ1-5; CDR3aa: CASSFGGEGNQPQHF
v_gene: TRBV18; j_gene: TRBJ2-3; CDR3aa: CASSPNPRDTQYF
v_gene: TRBV7-9; j_gene: TRBJ1-6; CDR3aa: CASSLGDSSNSGLHF
v_gene: TRBV6-2/TRBV6-3; j_gene: TRBJ1-2; CDR3aa: CASSLGQLYGYTF
v_gene: TRBV19; j_gene: TRBJ1-2; CDR3aa: CASSIGPGQGKDGYTF
v_gene: TRBV3-1/TRBV3-2; j_gene: TRBJ1-1; CDR3aa: CASTLQGRNTEAFF
v_gene: TRBV6-5; j_gene: TRBJ2-7; CDR3aa: CASSYSRTGMSYEQYF
v_gene: TRBV19; j_gene: TRBJ1-5; CDR3aa: CASRPGSINQPQHF
v_gene: TRBV7-8; j_gene: TRBJ1-4; CDR3aa: CASSQSWRTDEKLFF
v_gene: TRBV30; j_gene: TRBJ1-2; CDR3aa: CAWSRTGNYGYTF
v_gene: TRBV6-1; j_gene: TRBJ1-5; CDR3aa: CASNPQGSGNQPQHF
v_gene: TRBV5-4; j_gene: TRBJ1-2; CDR3aa: CASSLGDRDYGYTF
v_gene: TRBV10-3; j_gene: TRBJ2-3; CDR3aa: CATTRLAGDTQYF
v_gene: TRBV30; j_gene: TRBJ1-2; CDR3aa: CAWSTQIPGPYDGYTF
v_gene: TRBV2; j_gene: TRBJ1-2; CDR3aa: CASTRDSYGYTF
v_gene: TRBV30; j_gene: TRBJ2-5; CDR3aa: CAWRIAGGATQYF
v_gene: TRBV12-5; j_gene: TRBJ1-5; CDR3aa: CASGLGQGANQPQHF
v_gene: TRBV5-1; j_gene: TRBJ1-3; CDR3aa: CASSLGGSSAGNTIYF
v_gene: TRBV30; j_gene: TRBJ1-5; CDR3aa: CAWSVRENQPQHF
v_gene: TRBV4-1; j_gene: TRBJ1-4; CDR3aa: CASSGPTGGNEKLFF
v_gene: TRBV3-1/TRBV3-2; j_gene: TRBJ1-6; CDR3aa: CASSQDPFRSPLHF
v_gene: TRBV11-1; j_gene: TRBJ1-4; CDR3aa: CASSSGVGEKLFF
v_gene: TRBV18; j_gene: TRBJ1-3; CDR3aa: CASSPSGGRSPRGNTIYF